Listed below are T cell receptor beta chains from one sample, sequenced in a study of T cell changes during pregnancy in multiple sclerosis. Only in-frame clones appear in the TCRdb table, and some are missing; sequencing was by immunoSEQ multiplex PCR. The profile shows 35,000 to 55,000 clones, 80% to 95% of them singletons. Specimen: peripheral blood, collected in the third trimester of pregnancy. The source of these receptors is a female donor with multiple sclerosis, enrolled in a pregnancy study. Both conserved end residues are part of each CDR3. D genes are given only for firm matches. Where a row states a size, it is once, few, many or the class of an expanded clone; other rows omit it.

.	TRBV27	TRBJ1-1	.	TGTGCCAGCAGTTATGGGGCTACAGCTTTCTTT	CASSYGATAFF
.	TRBV27	TRBJ1-2	.	TGTGCCAGCAGTTTATCGGGCGGGTATGGCTACACCTTC	CASSLSGGYGYTF
.	TRBV7-3	TRBJ2-2	.	.	CASSFGQGSGELFF
.	TRBV30	TRBJ1-1	.	TGTGCCTGGAGGATACAGGGTAAGGTGAACACTGAAGCTTTCTTT	CAWRIQGKVNTEAFF
.	TRBV5-6	TRBJ2-5	.	TGTGCCAGCAGCTTGGCAAGGTTCAGGGAGACCCAGTACTTC	CASSLARFRETQYF
.	TRBV6-5	TRBJ1-4	.	TGTGCCGCAAGGGGCCCAGCAACTAATGAAAAACTGTTTTTT	CAARGPATNEKLFF
.	TRBV11-2	TRBJ2-7	TRBD2	TGTGCCAGCAGCTCGGGACTAGCGGGAGCCTACGAGCAGTACTTC	CASSSGLAGAYEQYF
.	TRBV7-9	TRBJ2-6	TRBD1	TGTGCCAGCAGCTCGCCGGGACAGGCGTCTGGGGCCAACGTCCTGACTTTC	CASSSPGQASGANVLTF
.	TRBV5-5	TRBJ2-2	TRBD2	TGTGCCAGCAGCTTGGCCCCTAGCGGAAACACCGGGGAGCTGTTTTTT	CASSLAPSGNTGELFF
.	TRBV6-5	TRBJ2-7	.	TGTGCCAGCAGTTACTCGACCAGGCGGGGTGACGAGCAGTACTTC	CASSYSTRRGDEQYF
.	TRBV4-1	TRBJ2-7	.	TGCGCCAGCAGCCAAGTTCGGGGGTCCTACGAGCAGTACTTC	CASSQVRGSYEQYF
.	TRBV19	TRBJ2-1	TRBD2	TGTGCCAGTGGGACTATAGCAGAAGTCTCCTACAATGAGCAGTTCTTC	CASGTIAEVSYNEQFF
.	TRBV4-2	TRBJ1-1	TRBD1	TGTGCCAGCAGCCACGCGACAGGGACCGGCACTGAAGCTTTCTTT	CASSHATGTGTEAFF
.	TRBV11-2	TRBJ1-1	.	TGTGCCAGCGCTCTGAGGGCAGCCACTGAAGCTTTCTTT	CASALRAATEAFF
.	TRBV5-1	TRBJ2-7	TRBD1	TGCGCCAGCAGCCTTGACAGGGTCGGTCCCTACGAGCAGTACTTC	CASSLDRVGPYEQYF
.	TRBV4-2	TRBJ2-3	TRBD2	TGTGCCAGCAGGGCGACTAGCAAAGATACGCAGTATTTT	CASRATSKDTQYF
.	TRBV6-1	TRBJ1-5	.	TGTGCCAGCAGTGAAAGGTTCATCTGGGCAGGGAGCAATCAGCCCCAGCATTTT	CASSERFIWAGSNQPQHF
once	TRBV7-2	TRBJ2-5	.	TGTGCCAGCAGCTTATCGTTCTCGAGGGTGGGAGAGACCCAGTACTTC	CASSLSFSRVGETQYF
.	TRBV6-6	TRBJ2-7	TRBD1	TGTGCCAGCAGTTACGCGACAGGGTTGAGCGAGCAGTACTTC	CASSYATGLSEQYF
.	TRBV19	TRBJ2-1	TRBD1	TGTGCCAGCGCGGCAGGGGGCGATGAGCAGTTCTTC	CASAAGGDEQFF
.	TRBV4-1	TRBJ1-1	TRBD1	TGCGCCAGCAGCCAACCTTATTCCAGGGGGCGCACTGAAGCTTTCTTT	CASSQPYSRGRTEAFF
.	TRBV20-1	TRBJ2-7	.	TGCAGTGCTAGGTACTTAGCCGAGCAGTACTTC	CSARYLAEQYF
.	TRBV29-1	TRBJ1-1	.	TGCAGCGTTGTGGCAGGGGCAGTTTGGGGGAACACTGAAGCTTTCTTT	CSVVAGAVWGNTEAFF
once	TRBV7-9	TRBJ1-1	.	TGTGCCAGCACAACGGTGAACACTGAAGCTTTCTTT	CASTTVNTEAFF
.	TRBV29-1	TRBJ2-1	.	TGCAGCGTTGACACGGAGGGCAGAAGAGAGCAGTTCTTC	CSVDTEGRREQFF
.	TRBV19	TRBJ1-1	.	TGTGCCAGTAGACGTACAGGACTGAACACTGAAGCTTTCTTT	CASRRTGLNTEAFF
.	TRBV6-6	TRBJ2-7	TRBD2	TGTGCCAGCAGCGCCACAGCGGGAGGGCCCTACGAGCAGTACTTC	CASSATAGGPYEQYF
.	TRBV18	TRBJ2-1	TRBD1	TGTGCCAGCTCACCATTACCGGGACAGGGGGCTGAGCAGTTCTTC	CASSPLPGQGAEQFF
.	TRBV28	TRBJ2-1	TRBD1	TGTGCCAGTTCAACGGACAGGGGACTGTGGTTGAAAAATGAGCAGTTCTTC	CASSTDRGLWLKNEQFF
.	TRBV6-5	TRBJ2-3	TRBD2	TGTGCCAGCAGTCTAGCGGGAGGCCCAGATACGCAGTATTTT	CASSLAGGPDTQYF
once	TRBV30	TRBJ1-2	TRBD1	TGTGCCTGGAGACCGACAGGGGACTATGGCTACACCTTC	CAWRPTGDYGYTF
.	TRBV7-8	TRBJ1-3	.	TGTGCCAGCAGCTTAATCCCCCGGGCGGGAGGAAACACCATATATTTT	CASSLIPRAGGNTIYF
.	TRBV11-2	TRBJ2-7	TRBD1	TGTGCCAGCAGCTTAGTGTCAGGGGGTTCCTACGAGCAGTACTTC	CASSLVSGGSYEQYF
.	TRBV5-4	TRBJ1-1	.	TGTGCCAGCTCCCTAGGGGGATCTGGGGCGCACACTGAAGCTTTCTTT	CASSLGGSGAHTEAFF
.	TRBV6-4	TRBJ2-1	TRBD1	TGTGCCAGCAGTGAGGGGACAGGGACCAATGAGCAGTTCTTC	CASSEGTGTNEQFF
.	TRBV27	TRBJ2-1	TRBD2	TGTGCCAGCAGTTCTCCGGGACTAGCGAATGAGCAGTTCTTC	CASSSPGLANEQFF
.	TRBV14	TRBJ2-3	TRBD1	TGTGCCAGCAGCCCCGGGACAGGGCGCACAGATACGCAGTATTTT	CASSPGTGRTDTQYF
.	TRBV29-1	TRBJ1-1	TRBD1	TGCAGCGTTGACGGTACAGGGGACATGTGGAACACTGAAGCTTTCTTT	CSVDGTGDMWNTEAFF
.	TRBV7-9	TRBJ2-1	TRBD2	TGTGCCAGCAGCTCATTGTTCACGGCTAGCGGGAAGGTAAATGAGCAGTTCTTC	CASSSLFTASGKVNEQFF
.	TRBV9	TRBJ2-7	.	TGTGCCAGCAGCGTAGGATCAGTACCCTACGAGCAGTACTTC	CASSVGSVPYEQYF
once	TRBV11-3	TRBJ2-2	TRBD2	TGTGCCAGCAGCCGCCCCCGTAGCGGGAGGGGGACCGGGGAGCTGTTTTTT	CASSRPRSGRGTGELFF